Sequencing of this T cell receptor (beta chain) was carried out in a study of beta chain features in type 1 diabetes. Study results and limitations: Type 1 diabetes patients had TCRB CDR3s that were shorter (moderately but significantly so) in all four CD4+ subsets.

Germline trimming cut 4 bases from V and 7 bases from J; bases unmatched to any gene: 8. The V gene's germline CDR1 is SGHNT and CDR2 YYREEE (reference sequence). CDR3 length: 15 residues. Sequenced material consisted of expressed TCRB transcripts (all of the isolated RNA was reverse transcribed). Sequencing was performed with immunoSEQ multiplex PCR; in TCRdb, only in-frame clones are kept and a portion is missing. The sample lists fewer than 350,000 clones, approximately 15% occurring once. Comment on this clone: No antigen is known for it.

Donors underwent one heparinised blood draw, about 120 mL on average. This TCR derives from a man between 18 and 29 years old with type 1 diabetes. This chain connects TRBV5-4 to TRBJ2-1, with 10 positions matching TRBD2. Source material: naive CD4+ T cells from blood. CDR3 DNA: TGTGCCAGCAGCCCTAGCGGGAGTTTGGGGAATGAGCAGTTCTTC. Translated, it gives CASSPSGSLGNEQFF.